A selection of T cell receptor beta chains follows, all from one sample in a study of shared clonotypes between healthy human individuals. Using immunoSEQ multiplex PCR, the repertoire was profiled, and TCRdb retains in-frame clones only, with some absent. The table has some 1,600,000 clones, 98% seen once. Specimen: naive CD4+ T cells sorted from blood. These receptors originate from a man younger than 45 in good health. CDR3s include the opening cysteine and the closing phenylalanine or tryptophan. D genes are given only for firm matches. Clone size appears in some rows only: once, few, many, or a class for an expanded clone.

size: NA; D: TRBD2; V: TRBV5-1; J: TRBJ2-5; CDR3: CASSLAGGRGETQYF; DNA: TGCGCCAGCAGCTTGGCCGGCGGGAGGGGAGAGACCCAGTACTTC
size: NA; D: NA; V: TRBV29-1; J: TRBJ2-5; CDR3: CSVDPIGGYGTQYF; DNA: TGCAGCGTTGACCCGATAGGGGGGTATGGGACCCAGTACTTC
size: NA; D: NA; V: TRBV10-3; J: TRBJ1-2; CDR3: CASVRAANNYGYTF; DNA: TGTGCCAGCGTAAGGGCCGCCAATAACTATGGCTACACCTTC
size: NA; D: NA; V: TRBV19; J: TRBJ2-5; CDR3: CASSIKATRRGETQYF; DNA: TGTGCCAGTAGTATAAAAGCCACGCGAAGGGGAGAGACCCAGTACTTC
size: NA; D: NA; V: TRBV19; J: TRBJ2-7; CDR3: CASSPHRASADEQYF; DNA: TGTGCCAGTAGTCCCCATCGAGCTAGCGCCGACGAGCAGTACTTC
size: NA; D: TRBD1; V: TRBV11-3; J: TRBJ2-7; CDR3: CASSLDTGGHEQYF; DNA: TGTGCCAGCAGCTTAGATACAGGGGGCCACGAGCAGTACTTC
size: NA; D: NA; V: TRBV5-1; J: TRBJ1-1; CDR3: CASSLEGGTEAFF; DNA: TGCGCCAGCAGCTTGGAAGGGGGCACTGAAGCTTTCTTT
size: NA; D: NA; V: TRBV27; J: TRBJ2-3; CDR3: CASSLLSSATTDTQYF; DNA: TGTGCCAGCAGTTTATTGTCTAGCGCGACCACAGATACGCAGTATTTT
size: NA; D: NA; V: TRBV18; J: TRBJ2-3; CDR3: CASSALDTQYF; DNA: TGTGCCAGCTCCGCGTTAGATACGCAGTATTTT
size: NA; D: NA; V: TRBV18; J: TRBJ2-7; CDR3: CASSPPSVYEQYF; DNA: TGTGCCAGCTCACCACCCTCAGTTTACGAGCAGTACTTC
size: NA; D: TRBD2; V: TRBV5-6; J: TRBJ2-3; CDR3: CASSGLAGGPTDTQYF; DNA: TGTGCCAGCAGCGGACTAGCGGGAGGTCCCACAGATACGCAGTATTTT
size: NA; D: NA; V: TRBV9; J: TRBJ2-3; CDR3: CASSVLVGSSPQYF; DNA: TGTGCCAGCAGCGTATTGGTGGGGTCGAGCCCGCAGTATTTT
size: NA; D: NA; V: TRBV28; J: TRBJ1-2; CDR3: CASSLTFSGQYGYTF; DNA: TGTGCCAGCAGTTTAACTTTTTCAGGCCAGTATGGCTACACCTTC
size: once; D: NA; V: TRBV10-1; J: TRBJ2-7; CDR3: CASSASFGDEQYF; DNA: TGCGCCAGCAGTGCCTCGTTTGGGGACGAGCAGTACTTC